This TCR beta chain was sequenced during a study of T cell responses to AZD1222 COVID-19 vaccine. Profiled with immunoSEQ multiplex PCR; TCRdb holds only in-frame clones, not every one. The sample records about 120,000 clones, around nine tenths being singletons. The junction had 5 bases not matched to a gene; V was cut back by 1 base and J by 8 bases. CDR3 size: 14 residues. Per germline, CDR1 LGHDT and CDR2 YNNKEL (reference sequence). This clonotype originated in an adult in good health. The genes are TRBV3-1 (or the pseudogene TRBV3-2) and TRBJ1-2, with 9 bases identical to TRBD1. Specimen: peripheral blood, collected on day 0 of AZD1222 vaccination. In DNA, the CDR3 is TGTGCCAGCAGCCAAGGACAGGGGGTAAGAGGCTACACCTTC. As protein: CASSQGQGVRGYTF.